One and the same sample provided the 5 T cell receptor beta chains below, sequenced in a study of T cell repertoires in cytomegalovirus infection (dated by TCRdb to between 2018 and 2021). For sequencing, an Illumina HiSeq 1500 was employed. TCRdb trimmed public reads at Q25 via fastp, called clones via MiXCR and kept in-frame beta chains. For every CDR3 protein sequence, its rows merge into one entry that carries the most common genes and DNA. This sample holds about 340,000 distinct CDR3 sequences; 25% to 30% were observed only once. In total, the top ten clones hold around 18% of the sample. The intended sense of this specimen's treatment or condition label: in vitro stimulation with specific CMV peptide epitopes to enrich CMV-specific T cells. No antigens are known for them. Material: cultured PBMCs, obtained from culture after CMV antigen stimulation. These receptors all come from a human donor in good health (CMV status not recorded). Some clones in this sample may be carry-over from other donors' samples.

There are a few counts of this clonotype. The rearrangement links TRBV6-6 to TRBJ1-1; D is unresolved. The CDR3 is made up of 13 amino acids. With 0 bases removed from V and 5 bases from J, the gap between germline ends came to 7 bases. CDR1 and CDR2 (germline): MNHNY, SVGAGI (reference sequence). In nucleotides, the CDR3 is TGTGCCAGCAGTTACTCGAGTAGGACTGAAGCTTTCTTT. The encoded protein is CASSYSSRTEAFF.

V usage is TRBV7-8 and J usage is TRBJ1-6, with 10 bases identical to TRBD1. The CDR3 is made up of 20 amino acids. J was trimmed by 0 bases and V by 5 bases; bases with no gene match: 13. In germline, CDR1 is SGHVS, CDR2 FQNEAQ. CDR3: CASSTPFGTGADSYNSPLHF. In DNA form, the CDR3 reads TGTGCCAGCAGCACCCCATTTGGGACAGGGGCTGACTCCTATAATTCACCCCTCCACTTT.

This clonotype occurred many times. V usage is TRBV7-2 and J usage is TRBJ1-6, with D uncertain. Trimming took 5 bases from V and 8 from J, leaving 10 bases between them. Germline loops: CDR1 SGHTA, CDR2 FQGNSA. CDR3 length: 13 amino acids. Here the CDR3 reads CASSPLSDSPLHF. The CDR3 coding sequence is TGTGCCAGCAGCCCTTTGTCGGATTCACCCCTCCACTTT.

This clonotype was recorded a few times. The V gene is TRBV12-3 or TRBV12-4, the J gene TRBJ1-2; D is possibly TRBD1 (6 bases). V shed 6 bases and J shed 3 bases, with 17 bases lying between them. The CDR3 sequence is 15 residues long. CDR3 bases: TGTGCCAGCAGCCTACAGGGTGTAGTGGACTATGGCTACACCTTC. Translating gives CASSLQGVVDYGYTF.

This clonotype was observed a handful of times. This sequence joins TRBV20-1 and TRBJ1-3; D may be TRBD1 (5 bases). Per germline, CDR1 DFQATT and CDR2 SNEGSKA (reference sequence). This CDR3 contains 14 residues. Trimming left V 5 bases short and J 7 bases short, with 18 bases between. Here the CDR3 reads CSAGPQGFTNTIYF. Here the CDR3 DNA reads TGCAGTGCTGGACCTCAGGGTTTCACGAACACCATATATTTT.